This TCR beta chain was captured by sequencing in a study of blood T cell repertoires in COVID-19. Overall study: T cells, B-cell-depleted T cells, or PBMCs supplied cDNA or gDNA.

The CDR3 is made up of 14 amino acids. The ends lost 1 base at V and 8 bases at J; junction bases unmatched: 4. Looked up from germline, CDR1 is LGHDT and CDR2 is YNNKEL (reference sequence). Under the authors' procedure: Counts of nucleated cells, estimated from reference gene primer amplification, were obtained. Repertoires were generated with immunoSEQ multiplex PCR, while TCRdb's copy carries only in-frame clones and drops some. Clone size and the V and J calls come from that table; the DNA yielded D and trimming. The sample has approximately 380,000 clones, 85% seen once. The chain is built from TRBV3-1 (or the pseudogene TRBV3-2) and TRBJ1-5; 8 bases align to TRBD1. This sequence was found in a young woman with acute or convalescent COVID-19. The sequencing sample was made of peripheral blood. The CDR3 sequence: CASSQGTGLEPQHF. CDR3 nucleotide sequence: TGTGCCAGCAGCCAAGGGACAGGGCTGGAGCCCCAGCATTTT.